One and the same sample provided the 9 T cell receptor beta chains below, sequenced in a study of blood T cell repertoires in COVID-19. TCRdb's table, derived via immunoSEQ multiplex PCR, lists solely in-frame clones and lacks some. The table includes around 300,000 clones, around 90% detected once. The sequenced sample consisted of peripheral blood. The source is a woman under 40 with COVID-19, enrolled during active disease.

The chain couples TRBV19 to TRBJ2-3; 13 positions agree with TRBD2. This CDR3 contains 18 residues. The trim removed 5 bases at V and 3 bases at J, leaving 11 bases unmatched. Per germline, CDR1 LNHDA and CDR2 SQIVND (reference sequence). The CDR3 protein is CASSLNGLAGVTTDTQYF. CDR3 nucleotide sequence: TGTGCCAGTAGTCTCAACGGACTAGCGGGAGTAACTACAGATACGCAGTATTTT.

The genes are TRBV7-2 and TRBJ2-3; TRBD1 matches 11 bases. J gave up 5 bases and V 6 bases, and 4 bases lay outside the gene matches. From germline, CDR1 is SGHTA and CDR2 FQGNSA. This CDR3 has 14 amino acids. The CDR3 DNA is TGTGCCAGCAGGTCCGGGACAGGGGGAGATACGCAGTATTTT. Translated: CASRSGTGGDTQYF. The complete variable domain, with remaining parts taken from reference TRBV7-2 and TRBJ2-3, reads GAGVSQSPSNKVTEKGKDVELRCDPISGHTALYWYRQSLGQGLEFLIYFQGNSAPDKSGLPSDRFSAERTGGSVSTLTIQRTQQEDSAVYLCASRSGTGGDTQYFGPGTRLTVL.

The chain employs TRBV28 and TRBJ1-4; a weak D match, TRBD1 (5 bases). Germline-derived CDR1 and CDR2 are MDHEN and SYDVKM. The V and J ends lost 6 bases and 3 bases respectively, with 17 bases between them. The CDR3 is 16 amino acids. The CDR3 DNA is TGTGCCAGCAGCCGGTTAAGGGGAATGTCTAATGAAAAACTGTTTTTT. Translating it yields CASSRLRGMSNEKLFF. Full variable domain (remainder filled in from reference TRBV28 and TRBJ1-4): DVKVTQSSRYLVKRTGEKVFLECVQDMDHENMFWYRQDPGLGLRLIYFSYDVKMKEKGDIPEGYSVSREKKERFSLILESASTNQTSMYLCASSRLRGMSNEKLFFGSGTQLSVL.

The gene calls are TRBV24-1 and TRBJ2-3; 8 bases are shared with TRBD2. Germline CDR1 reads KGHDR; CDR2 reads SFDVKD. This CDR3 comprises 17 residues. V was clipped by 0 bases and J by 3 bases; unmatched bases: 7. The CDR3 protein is CATSDLPGGGVTDTQYF. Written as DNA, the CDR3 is TGTGCCACCAGTGATTTGCCGGGAGGGGGAGTGACAGATACGCAGTATTTT.

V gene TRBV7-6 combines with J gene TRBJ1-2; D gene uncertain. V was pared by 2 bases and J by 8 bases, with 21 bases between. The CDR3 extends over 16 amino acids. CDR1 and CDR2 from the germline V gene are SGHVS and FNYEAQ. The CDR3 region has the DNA TGTGCCAGCAGCTTATCGGCCAGGTCCTTACATGACGGCTACACCTTC. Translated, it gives CASSLSARSLHDGYTF.

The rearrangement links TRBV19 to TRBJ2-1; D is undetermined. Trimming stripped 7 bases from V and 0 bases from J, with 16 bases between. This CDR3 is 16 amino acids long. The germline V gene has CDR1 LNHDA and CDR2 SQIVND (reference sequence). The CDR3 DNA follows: TGTGCCAGTACCCCATCCCGGCCGGGCTCCTACAATGAGCAGTTCTTC. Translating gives CASTPSRPGSYNEQFF.

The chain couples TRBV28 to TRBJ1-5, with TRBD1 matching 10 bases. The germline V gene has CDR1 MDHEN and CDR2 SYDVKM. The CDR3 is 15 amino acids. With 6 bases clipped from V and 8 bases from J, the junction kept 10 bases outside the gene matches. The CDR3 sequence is CASSTPGQGLKPQHF. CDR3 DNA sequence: TGTGCCAGCAGCACCCCGGGACAGGGGCTAAAGCCCCAGCATTTT.

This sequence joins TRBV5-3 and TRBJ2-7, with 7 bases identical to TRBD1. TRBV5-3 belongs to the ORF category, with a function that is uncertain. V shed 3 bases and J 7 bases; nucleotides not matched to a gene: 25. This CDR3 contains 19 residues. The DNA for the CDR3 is TGTGCCAGAAGCTCCCTCCCTTGCCGACAGGGTTCCCCATCGGGGGAGCAGTACTTC. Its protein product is CARSSLPCRQGSPSGEQYF.

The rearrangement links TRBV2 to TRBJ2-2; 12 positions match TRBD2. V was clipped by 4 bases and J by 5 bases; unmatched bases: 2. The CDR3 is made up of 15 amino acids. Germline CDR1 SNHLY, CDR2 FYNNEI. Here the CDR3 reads CASSVTSGGTGELFF. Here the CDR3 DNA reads TGTGCCAGCAGTGTGACTAGCGGGGGTACCGGGGAGCTGTTTTTT.